The T cell receptor beta chain under discussion was sequenced for a study of T-cell memory formation after mild COVID-19. The overall study: Clusters were largely donor specific. Broader study findings: Pre-infection memory contained some responding clones, which suggested that cross-reactive memory had joined. While clones contracting from day 15 to 85 were balanced between CD4 and CD8, later expanders leaned CD4+.

This clonotype was observed many times. Its antigen is undetermined. V lost 7 bases, J lost 8 bases, and 12 bases lay in between. Germline V gene lookup returns CDR1 SQVTM and CDR2 ANQGSEA. The CDR3 contains 11 residues. TCRdb passed the 5' RACE reads through MiXCR, listing each CDR3 protein once. The sample records some 150,000 distinct CDR3 sequences, 6% to 6.5% being singletons. This clonotype originated in an adult woman who had mild COVID-19 (a few samples of this study predate the infection). Cell type and time point are not known. Sequencing was performed on PBMCs or a T cell subset sorted from them (not recorded which). The chain is built from TRBV29-1 and TRBJ2-1; D is uncertain. The CDR3 loop is CSAGAAYEQFF. The CDR3 nucleotides are TGCAGCGCAGGAGCAGCCTATGAGCAGTTCTTC.